This TCR beta chain emerged from a study of identical twins. TCRdb used MiXCR to reprocess the 5' RACE reads, holding one entry per CDR3 protein. This table holds some 500,000 distinct CDR3 sequences, less than 25% found once. The CDR3 contains 13 residues. The germline V and J ends were trimmed by 5 bases and 5 bases, with 13 bases remaining between them. Germline V gives CDR1 DFQATT, CDR2 SNEGSKA (reference sequence). The sample was also linked to a second study, of T cells expressing NK-cell markers.

This clonotype was sampled from a woman younger than 35 in good health. Material: CD4+ T cells sorted from blood. The chain uses TRBV20-1 and TRBJ2-1; no clear D gene. The CDR3 reads CSAGSNTHNEQFF. The DNA for the CDR3 is TGCAGTGCTGGATCCAATACTCACAATGAGCAGTTCTTC.